This T cell receptor beta chain is drawn from a study of blood T cell repertoires in COVID-19. Overall study context: Both acute and convalescent COVID-19 samples were obtained from the United States, Italy and Spain. T cells, B-cell-depleted T cells, or PBMCs supplied cDNA or gDNA.

The germline V and J ends were trimmed by 0 bases and 2 bases, with 6 bases remaining between them. Germline V gene sequence: CDR1 SGHTA, CDR2 FQGNSA. The CDR3 has 14 amino acids. In the study's own analysis: Amplification from reference gene primers served as the basis for estimated nucleated cell counts. The assay was immunoSEQ multiplex PCR, and TCRdb's table has in-frame clones only and misses some. Clonal size and the V and J genes are those of that table, whereas D and trimming came from the DNA. The sample holds around 62,000 clones; roughly 80% are singletons and the top ten take 7.5% to 9.5%.

The sequence was collected from a man aged 50-59 years with active COVID-19. The rearrangement uses TRBV7-2 and TRBJ2-3; no definite D call. The specimen sequenced was peripheral blood. The CDR3 here is CASSLARHTDTQYF. The CDR3 DNA follows: TGTGCCAGCAGCTTAGCGCGACACACAGATACGCAGTATTTT. The full variable domain, rest sourced from reference TRBV7-2 and TRBJ2-3, is GAGVSQSPSNKVTEKGKDVELRCDPISGHTALYWYRQSLGQGLEFLIYFQGNSAPDKSGLPSDRFSAERTGGSVSTLTIQRTQQEDSAVYLCASSLARHTDTQYFGPGTRLTVL.